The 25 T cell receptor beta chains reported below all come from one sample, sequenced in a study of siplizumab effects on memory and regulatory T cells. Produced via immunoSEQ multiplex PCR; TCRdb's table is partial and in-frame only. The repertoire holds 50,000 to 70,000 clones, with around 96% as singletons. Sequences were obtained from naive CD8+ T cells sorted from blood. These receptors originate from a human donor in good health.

The chain's CDR3 is CARPHSSTGERGYGYTF. The CDR3 bases are TGTGCCAGGCCCCATTCGAGCACAGGGGAAAGAGGGTATGGCTACACCTTC. The chain carries TRBV6-8 and TRBJ1-2; TRBD1 matches 7 bases. The CDR3 sequence is 17 residues long. Germline V gives CDR1 MNHGY, CDR2 SAAAGT. V lost 9 bases and J lost 5; bases outside the gene matches: 21.

The CDR3 protein is CASSFGTGSGNTIYF. In DNA form, the CDR3 reads TGTGCCAGCAGCTTTGGGACAGGGTCTGGAAACACCATATATTTT. The rearrangement uses TRBV5-5 and TRBJ1-3, with 9 bases lining up with TRBD1. V trimming: 2 bases; J trimming: 1 base; junction bases outside the gene matches: 1. The germline V gene has CDR1 SGHKS and CDR2 YYEKEE (reference sequence). The CDR3 has 15 residues.

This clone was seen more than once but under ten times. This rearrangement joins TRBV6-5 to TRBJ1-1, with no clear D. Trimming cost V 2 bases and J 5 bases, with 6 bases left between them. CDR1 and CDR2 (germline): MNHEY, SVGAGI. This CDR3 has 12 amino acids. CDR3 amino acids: CASSYGETEAFF. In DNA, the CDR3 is TGTGCCAGCAGTTACGGAGAGACTGAAGCTTTCTTT.

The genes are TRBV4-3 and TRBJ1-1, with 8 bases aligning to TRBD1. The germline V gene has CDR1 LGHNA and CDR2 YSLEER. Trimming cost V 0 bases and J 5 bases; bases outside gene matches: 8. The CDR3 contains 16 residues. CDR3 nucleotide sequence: TGCGCCAGCAGCCAAGATCTGACAGGGGCCTGGACTGAAGCTTTCTTT. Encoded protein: CASSQDLTGAWTEAFF.

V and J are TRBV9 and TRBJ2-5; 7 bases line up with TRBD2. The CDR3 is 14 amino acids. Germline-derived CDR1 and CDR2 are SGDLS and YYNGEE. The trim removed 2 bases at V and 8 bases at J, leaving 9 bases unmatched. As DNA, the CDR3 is TGTGCCAGCAGCGTCCTATCCGCGGGGGAAACCCAGTACTTC. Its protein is CASSVLSAGETQYF.

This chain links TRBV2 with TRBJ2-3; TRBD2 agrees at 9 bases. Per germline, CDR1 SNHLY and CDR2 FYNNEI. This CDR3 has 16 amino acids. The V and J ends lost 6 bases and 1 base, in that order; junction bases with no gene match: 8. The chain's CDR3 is CASRDQASGGTDTQYF. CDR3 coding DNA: TGTGCCAGCAGGGACCAGGCTAGCGGGGGCACAGATACGCAGTATTTT.

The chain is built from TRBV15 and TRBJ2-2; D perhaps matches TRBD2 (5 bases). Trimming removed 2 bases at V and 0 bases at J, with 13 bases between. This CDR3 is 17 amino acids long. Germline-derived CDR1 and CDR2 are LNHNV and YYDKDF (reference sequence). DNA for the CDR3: TGTGCCACCAGCAGAATTAGAGGGTCCCCGAACACCGGGGAGCTGTTTTTT. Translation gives CATSRIRGSPNTGELFF. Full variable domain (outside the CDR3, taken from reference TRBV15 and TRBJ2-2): DAMVIQNPRYQVTQFGKPVTLSCSQTLNHNVMYWYQQKSSQAPKLLFHYYDKDFNNEADTPDNFQSRRPNTSFCFLDIRSPGLGDTAMYLCATSRIRGSPNTGELFFGEGSRLTVL.

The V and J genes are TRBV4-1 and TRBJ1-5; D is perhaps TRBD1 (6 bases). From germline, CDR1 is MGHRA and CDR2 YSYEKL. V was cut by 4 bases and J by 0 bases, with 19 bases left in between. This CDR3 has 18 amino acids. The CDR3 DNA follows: TGCGCCAGCAGCCCCCGGGGGCCAGGGATCGGTAGCAATCAGCCCCAGCATTTT. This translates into CASSPRGPGIGSNQPQHF.

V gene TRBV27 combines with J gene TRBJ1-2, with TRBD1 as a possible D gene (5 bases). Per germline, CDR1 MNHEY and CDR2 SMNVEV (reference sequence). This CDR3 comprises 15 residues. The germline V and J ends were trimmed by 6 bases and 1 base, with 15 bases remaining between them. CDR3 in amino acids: CASSPGRQINYGYTF. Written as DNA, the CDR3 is TGTGCCAGCAGCCCGGGACGGCAAATTAACTATGGCTACACCTTC.

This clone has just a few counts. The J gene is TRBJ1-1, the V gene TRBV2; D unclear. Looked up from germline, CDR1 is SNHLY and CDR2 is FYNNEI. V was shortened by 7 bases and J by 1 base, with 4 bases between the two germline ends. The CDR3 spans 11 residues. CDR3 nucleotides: TGTGCCAGCAAGGCGAACACTGAAGCTTTCTTT. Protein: CASKANTEAFF. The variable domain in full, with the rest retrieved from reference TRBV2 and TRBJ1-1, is EPEVTQTPSHQVTQMGQEVILRCVPISNHLYFYWYRQILGQKVEFLVSFYNNEISEKSEIFDDQFSVERPDGSNFTLKIRSTKLEDSAMYFCASKANTEAFFGQGTRLTVV.

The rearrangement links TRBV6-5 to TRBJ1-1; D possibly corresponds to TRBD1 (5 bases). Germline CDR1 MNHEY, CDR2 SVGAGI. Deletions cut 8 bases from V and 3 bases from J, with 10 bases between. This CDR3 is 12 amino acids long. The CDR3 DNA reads TGTGCCAGCGGTCAGACAGACACTGAAGCTTTCTTT. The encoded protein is CASGQTDTEAFF.

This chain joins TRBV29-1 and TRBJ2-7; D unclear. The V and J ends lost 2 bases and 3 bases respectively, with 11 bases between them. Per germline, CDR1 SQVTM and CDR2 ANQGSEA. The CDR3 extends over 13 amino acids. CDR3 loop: CSVEFEDVYEQYF. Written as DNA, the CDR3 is TGCAGCGTTGAATTCGAGGACGTCTACGAGCAGTACTTC.

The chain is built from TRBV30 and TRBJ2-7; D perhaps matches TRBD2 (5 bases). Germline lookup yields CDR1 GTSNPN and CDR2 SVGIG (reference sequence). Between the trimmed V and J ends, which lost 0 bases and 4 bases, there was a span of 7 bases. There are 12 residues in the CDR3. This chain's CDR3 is CAWSVTGYEQYF. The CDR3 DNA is TGTGCCTGGAGTGTAACGGGATACGAGCAGTACTTC.

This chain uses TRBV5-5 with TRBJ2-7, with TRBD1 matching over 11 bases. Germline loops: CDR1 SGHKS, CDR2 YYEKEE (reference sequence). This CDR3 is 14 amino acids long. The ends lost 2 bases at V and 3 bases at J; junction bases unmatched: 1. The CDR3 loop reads CASSFGTGGYEQYF. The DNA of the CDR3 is TGTGCCAGCAGCTTTGGGACAGGGGGCTACGAGCAGTACTTC.

The CDR3 is CASSPTGGGGLRTEAFF. DNA for the CDR3: TGTGCCAGCAGCCCCACGGGGGGCGGGGGGTTGAGGACTGAAGCTTTCTTT. The rearrangement uses TRBV7-9 and TRBJ1-1; possible D gene TRBD1, 6 bases. Germline CDR1 and CDR2: SEHNR and FQNEAQ (reference sequence). The CDR3 spans 17 residues. V lost 5 bases and J lost 5, with 24 bases in between.

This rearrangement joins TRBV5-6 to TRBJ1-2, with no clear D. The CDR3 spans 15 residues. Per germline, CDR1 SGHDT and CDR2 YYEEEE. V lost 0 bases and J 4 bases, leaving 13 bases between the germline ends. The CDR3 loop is CASSLADYDTYGYTF. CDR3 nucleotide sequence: TGTGCCAGCAGCTTGGCGGACTACGATACCTATGGCTACACCTTC.

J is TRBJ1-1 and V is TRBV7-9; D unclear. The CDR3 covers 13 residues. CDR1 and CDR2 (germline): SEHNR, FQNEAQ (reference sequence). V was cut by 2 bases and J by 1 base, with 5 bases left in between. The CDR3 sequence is CASSLPGNTEAFF. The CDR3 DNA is TGTGCCAGCAGCTTACCGGGGAACACTGAAGCTTTCTTT.

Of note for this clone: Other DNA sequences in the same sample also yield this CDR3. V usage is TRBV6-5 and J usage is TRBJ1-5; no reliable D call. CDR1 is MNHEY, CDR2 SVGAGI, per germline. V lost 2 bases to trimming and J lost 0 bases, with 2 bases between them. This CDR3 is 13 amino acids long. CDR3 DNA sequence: TGTGCCAGCAGTTACGGTAGCAATCAGCCCCAGCATTTT. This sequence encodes CASSYGSNQPQHF.

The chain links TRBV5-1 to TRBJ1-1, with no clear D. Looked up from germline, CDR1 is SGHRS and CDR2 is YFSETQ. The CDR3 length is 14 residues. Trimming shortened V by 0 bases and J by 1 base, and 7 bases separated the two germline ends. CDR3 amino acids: CASSLGFGNTEAFF. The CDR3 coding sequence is TGCGCCAGCAGCTTGGGATTCGGGAACACTGAAGCTTTCTTT.

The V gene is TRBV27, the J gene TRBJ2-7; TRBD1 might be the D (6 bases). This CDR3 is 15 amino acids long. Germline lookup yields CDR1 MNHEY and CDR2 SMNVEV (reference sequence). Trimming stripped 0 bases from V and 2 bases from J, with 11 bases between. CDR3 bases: TGTGCCAGCAGTTTATCCCGTACAGGGCCCTACGAGCAGTACTTC. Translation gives CASSLSRTGPYEQYF.

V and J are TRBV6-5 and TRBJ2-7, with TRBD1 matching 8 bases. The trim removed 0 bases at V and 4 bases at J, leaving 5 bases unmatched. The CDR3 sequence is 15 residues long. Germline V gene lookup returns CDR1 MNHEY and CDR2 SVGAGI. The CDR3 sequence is CASSYSQGAPYEQYF. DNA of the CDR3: TGTGCCAGCAGTTACTCCCAGGGGGCCCCATACGAGCAGTACTTC.

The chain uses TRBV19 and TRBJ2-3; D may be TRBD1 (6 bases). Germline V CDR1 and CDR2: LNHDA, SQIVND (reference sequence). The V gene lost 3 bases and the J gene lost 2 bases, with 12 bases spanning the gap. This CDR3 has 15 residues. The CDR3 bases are TGTGCCAGTAGTATCTATGGGACAACCACAGATACGCAGTATTTT. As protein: CASSIYGTTTDTQYF.

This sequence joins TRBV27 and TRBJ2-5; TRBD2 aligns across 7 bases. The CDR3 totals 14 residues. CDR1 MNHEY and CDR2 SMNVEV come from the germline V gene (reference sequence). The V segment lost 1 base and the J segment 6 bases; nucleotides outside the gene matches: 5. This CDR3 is CASSLYRLAQTQYF. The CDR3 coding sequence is TGTGCCAGCAGTTTATACCGACTAGCTCAGACCCAGTACTTC.

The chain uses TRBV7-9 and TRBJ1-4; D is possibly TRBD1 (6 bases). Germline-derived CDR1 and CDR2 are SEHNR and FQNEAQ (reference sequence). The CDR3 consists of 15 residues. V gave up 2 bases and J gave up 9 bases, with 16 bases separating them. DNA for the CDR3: TGTGCCAGCAGCTTAAACCCACAGGGTGTGAAAAAACTGTTTTTT. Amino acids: CASSLNPQGVKKLFF.

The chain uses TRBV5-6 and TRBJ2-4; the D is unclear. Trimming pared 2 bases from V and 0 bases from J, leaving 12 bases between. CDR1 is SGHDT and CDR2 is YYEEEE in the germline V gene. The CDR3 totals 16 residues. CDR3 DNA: TGTGCCAGCAGCTTTTTCTTCACTGTAGCCAAAAACATTCAGTACTTC. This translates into CASSFFFTVAKNIQYF. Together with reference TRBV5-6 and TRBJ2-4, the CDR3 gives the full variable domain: DAGVTQSPTHLIKTRGQQVTLRCSPKSGHDTVSWYQQALGQGPQFIFQYYEEEERQRGNFPDRFSGHQFPNYSSELNVNALLLGDSALYLCASSFFFTVAKNIQYFGAGTRLSVL.